Presented here are 8 T cell receptor beta chains from one specimen sequenced in a study of blood T cell repertoires in COVID-19. Produced via immunoSEQ multiplex PCR; TCRdb's table is partial and in-frame only. The table has 200,000 to 300,000 clones, approximately 80% seen once. Sequenced: peripheral blood. All receptors derive from a man in his fifties or sixties with acute or convalescent COVID-19.

This clone has a handful of counts. The chain recombines TRBV6-5 with TRBJ1-2; 10 nucleotides match TRBD1. Germline lookup yields CDR1 MNHEY and CDR2 SVGAGI. After removal of 6 bases from V and 0 bases from J, the junction contained 1 base not matched to a gene. CDR3 size: 14 residues. The CDR3 coding sequence is TGTGCCAGCAGCGGACAGGGGGCTAACTATGGCTACACCTTC. Amino acid sequence: CASSGQGANYGYTF.

The CDR3 region is CASTEGNEKLFF. Here the CDR3 DNA reads TGTGCCAGCACGGAGGGAAATGAAAAACTGTTTTTT. The chain couples TRBV2 to TRBJ1-4, with D unresolved. Trimming shortened V by 7 bases and J by 5 bases, and 8 bases separated the two germline ends. The germline gives CDR1 SNHLY, CDR2 FYNNEI. This CDR3 has 12 amino acids.

The V gene is TRBV7-8, the J gene TRBJ2-4; possibly TRBD1 for D (5 bases). Germline-derived CDR1 and CDR2 are SGHVS and FQNEAQ. V lost 5 bases to trimming and J lost 10 bases, with 12 bases between them. The CDR3 runs 12 residues. As DNA, the CDR3 is TGTGCCAGCAGCCCTCTGGGGCAGATTCAGTACTTC. Its protein product is CASSPLGQIQYF.

This chain joins TRBV4-1 and TRBJ2-5; TRBD2 matches 7 bases. In germline, CDR1 is MGHRA, CDR2 YSYEKL. The length of the CDR3 is 15 residues. Trimming removed 0 bases from V and 2 bases from J; junction bases left unmatched: 3. The CDR3 reads CASSQEGREQETQYF. In DNA form, the CDR3 reads TGCGCCAGCAGCCAAGAGGGGAGGGAACAAGAGACCCAGTACTTC.

The V and J genes are TRBV5-1 and TRBJ1-1; 7 bases fit TRBD1. Germline CDR1 is SGHRS and CDR2 is YFSETQ. The ends lost 2 bases at V and 0 bases at J; junction bases unmatched: 7. This CDR3 is 16 amino acids long. CDR3 coding DNA: TGCGCCAGCAGCTTCCTTGGACAGGAACTGAACACTGAAGCTTTCTTT. Protein: CASSFLGQELNTEAFF.

This clone has just a few counts. J is TRBJ2-5 and V is TRBV7-2; weak D call: TRBD2 (6 bases). V lost 1 base and J lost 0, with 12 bases in between. This CDR3 contains 16 residues. Germline V gene lookup returns CDR1 SGHTA and CDR2 FQGNSA. CDR3 coding DNA: TGTGCCAGCAGCTTAGACCGGGGGTGGGACCAAGAGACCCAGTACTTC. It yields the protein CASSLDRGWDQETQYF.

This clone occurred a few times. The chain uses TRBV15 and TRBJ2-1; 8 nucleotides match TRBD2. The junction had 12 bases not matched to a gene; V was cut back by 3 bases and J by 8 bases. Looked up from germline, CDR1 is LNHNV and CDR2 is YYDKDF (reference sequence). The CDR3 covers 16 residues. The CDR3 DNA sequence: TGTGCCACCAGCAGGGGGGGACTAGGGGTGGACGATGAGCAGTTCTTC. The encoded protein is CATSRGGLGVDDEQFF. The whole variable domain, remainder taken from reference TRBV15 and TRBJ2-1, is DAMVIQNPRYQVTQFGKPVTLSCSQTLNHNVMYWYQQKSSQAPKLLFHYYDKDFNNEADTPDNFQSRRPNTSFCFLDIRSPGLGDTAMYLCATSRGGLGVDDEQFFGPGTRLTVL.

The genes are TRBV10-3 and TRBJ2-7; 10 nucleotides match TRBD2. Looked up from germline, CDR1 is ENHRY and CDR2 is SYGVKD. This CDR3 has 16 residues. The V and J ends lost 3 bases and 8 bases, in that order; junction bases with no gene match: 13. The CDR3 bases are TGTGCCATCAGTGAATTGTGGCTAGCGGGAGAGATCCAGCAGTACTTC. As protein: CAISELWLAGEIQQYF.